This T cell receptor (beta chain) is drawn from a study of blood T cell repertoires in COVID-19. Turning to the study itself: The samples span acute and convalescent COVID-19 from the United States, Italy and Spain.

In the authors' workflow: Estimates of nucleated cell counts were drawn from the amplification of reference gene primers. The table came from immunoSEQ multiplex PCR; TCRdb's copy has only in-frame clones and leaves some out. V and J calls and clone size come straight from that table; D and trimming were deduced from the DNA. The sample yields around 80,000 clones, 85% to 90% seen once. Germline assignment: CDR1 SNHLY and CDR2 FYNNEI. V shed 5 bases and J shed 7 bases, with 17 bases lying between them. The CDR3 has 14 amino acids. The specimen was peripheral blood. This sequence originates from an elderly woman with acute or convalescent COVID-19. The genes are TRBV2 and TRBJ2-5, with a weak D call TRBD2 (5 bases). The CDR3 sequence is CASSTTTVTRTQYF. Here the CDR3 DNA reads TGTGCCAGCAGTACGACTACCGTGACACGGACCCAGTACTTC. The complete variable domain, with remaining parts taken from reference TRBV2 and TRBJ2-5, reads EPEVTQTPSHQVTQMGQEVILRCVPISNHLYFYWYRQILGQKVEFLVSFYNNEISEKSEIFDDQFSVERPDGSNFTLKIRSTKLEDSAMYFCASSTTTVTRTQYFGPGTRLLVL.